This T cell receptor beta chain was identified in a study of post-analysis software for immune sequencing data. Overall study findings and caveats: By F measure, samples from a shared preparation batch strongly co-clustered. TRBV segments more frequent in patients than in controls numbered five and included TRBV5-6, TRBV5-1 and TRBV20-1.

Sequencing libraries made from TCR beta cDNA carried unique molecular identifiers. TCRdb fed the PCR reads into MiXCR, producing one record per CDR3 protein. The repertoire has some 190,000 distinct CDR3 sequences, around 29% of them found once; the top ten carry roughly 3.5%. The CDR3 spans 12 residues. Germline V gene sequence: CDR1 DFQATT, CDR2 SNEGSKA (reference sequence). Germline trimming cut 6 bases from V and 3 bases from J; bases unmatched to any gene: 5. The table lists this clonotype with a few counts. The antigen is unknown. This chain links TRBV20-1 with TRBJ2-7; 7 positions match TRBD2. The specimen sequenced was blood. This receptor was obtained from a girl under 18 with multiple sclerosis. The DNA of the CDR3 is TGCAGTGCCCGGGGAGGGGACTACGAGCAGTACTTC. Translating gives CSARGGDYEQYF.